The 20 T cell receptor beta chains given below trace back to one sample, sequenced in a study of blood T cell repertoires in COVID-19. TCRdb's copy holds only in-frame clones and misses some; the assay was immunoSEQ multiplex PCR. The sample yields some 290,000 clones, approximately 82% seen once. The sample comprised peripheral blood. The receptors shown here come from a man in his sixties who had recovered from COVID-19.

V is TRBV18 and J is TRBJ2-7; 8 nucleotides agree with TRBD1. The CDR3 runs 15 residues. CDR1 is KGHSH, CDR2 LQKENI, per germline. The junction had 9 bases not matched to a gene; V was cut back by 2 bases and J by 6 bases. The CDR3 DNA reads TGTGCCAGCTCACCAGGAGGACAGGGCCTCATCGAGCAGTACTTC. Translating it yields CASSPGGQGLIEQYF. Using reference TRBV18 and TRBJ2-7 for the parts outside the CDR3, the full variable domain is NAGVMQNPRHLVRRRGQEARLRCSPMKGHSHVYWYRQLPEEGLKFMVYLQKENIIDESGMPKERFSAEFPKEGPSILRIQQVVRGDSAAYFCASSPGGQGLIEQYFGPGTRLTVT.

The genes are TRBV7-8 and TRBJ2-5; 11 bases are shared with TRBD2. Germline V gene sequence: CDR1 SGHVS, CDR2 FQNEAQ. The CDR3 has 15 amino acids. The ends lost 5 bases at V and 4 bases at J; junction bases unmatched: 6. CDR3: CASSMLAGGRETQYF. The DNA for the CDR3 is TGTGCCAGCAGCATGCTAGCGGGAGGTAGAGAGACCCAGTACTTC.

The chain is built from TRBV27 and TRBJ1-2; 7 nucleotides align to TRBD1. The germline CDR1 and CDR2 sequences are MNHEY and SMNVEV (reference sequence). The J segment lost 6 bases and the V segment lost 7 bases, leaving 11 bases of the junction unmatched. The CDR3 is 14 residues long. The CDR3 is CASTSVGGYHGYTF. The CDR3 DNA reads as TGTGCCAGCACCTCGGTAGGGGGCTATCATGGCTACACCTTC.

V usage is TRBV29-1 and J usage is TRBJ1-2, with TRBD1 as a possible D gene (5 bases). The ends were cut back, 4 bases at V and 8 bases at J, with 14 bases in the middle. CDR3 length equals 12 residues. Germline assignment: CDR1 SQVTM and CDR2 ANQGSEA. DNA for the CDR3: TGCAGCGTTGGTGAACTCGGGGGAGGCTACACCTTC. Its protein is CSVGELGGGYTF.

This clone occurred a few times. V and J are TRBV5-1 and TRBJ2-1; D uncertain. V was clipped by 0 bases and J by 9 bases, with 13 bases between them. The germline V gene has CDR1 SGHRS and CDR2 YFSETQ. The CDR3 consists of 14 residues. CDR3 sequence (DNA): TGCGCCAGCAGCTTGGCCTCCCCCGGTGGTGAGCAGTTCTTC. Protein: CASSLASPGGEQFF. The full variable domain, rest sourced from reference TRBV5-1 and TRBJ2-1, is KAGVTQTPRYLIKTRGQQVTLSCSPISGHRSVSWYQQTPGQGLQFLFEYFSETQRNKGNFPGRFSGRQFSNSRSEMNVSTLELGDSALYLCASSLASPGGEQFFGPGTRLTVL.

In this sample, this clone turned up once. V and J are TRBV19 and TRBJ1-3; 8 bases are a match to TRBD1. This CDR3 is 15 amino acids long. With 5 bases clipped from V and 0 bases from J, the junction kept 3 bases outside the gene matches. The V gene's germline CDR1 is LNHDA and CDR2 SQIVND (reference sequence). CDR3 nucleotides: TGTGCCAGTAGTCCGGACAGGGTCTCTGGAAACACCATATATTTT. This codes for CASSPDRVSGNTIYF. The variable domain in full, completed from reference TRBV19 and TRBJ1-3, reads DGGITQSPKYLFRKEGQNVTLSCEQNLNHDAMYWYRQDPGQGLRLIYYSQIVNDFQKGDIAEGYSVSREKKESFPLTVTSAQKNPTAFYLCASSPDRVSGNTIYFGEGSWLTVV.

The rearrangement uses TRBV3-1 (or the pseudogene TRBV3-2) and TRBJ2-1; 8 bases are a match to TRBD2. The CDR3 runs to 17 residues. Germline V lookup: CDR1 LGHDT, CDR2 YNNKEL (reference sequence). Germline trimming cut 1 base from V and 2 bases from J; bases unmatched to any gene: 7. The CDR3 DNA reads as TGTGCCAGCAGCCAAGGTCCCGGGCGGGGGGCCTACAATGAGCAGTTCTTC. It encodes CASSQGPGRGAYNEQFF.

The chain carries TRBV9 and TRBJ2-6, with 9 bases identical to TRBD1. Germline V gene data show CDR1 as SGDLS and CDR2 as YYNGEE. This CDR3 has 16 amino acids. V lost 4 bases, J lost 2 bases, and 4 bases stayed unmatched. CDR3 coding DNA: TGTGCCAGCAGCCCTCGGGACAGGGCTGGGGCCAACGTCCTGACTTTC. It yields the protein CASSPRDRAGANVLTF.

This chain joins TRBV6-6 and TRBJ2-1; 12 bases are shared with TRBD2. V lost 7 bases, J lost 6 bases, and 7 bases stayed unmatched. Looked up from germline, CDR1 is MNHNY and CDR2 is SVGAGI (reference sequence). The CDR3 is 15 residues long. The CDR3 is CASKEGLAGFNEQFF. In nucleotides, the CDR3 is TGTGCCAGCAAAGAAGGACTAGCGGGGTTCAATGAGCAGTTCTTC.

The genes are TRBV12-3 or TRBV12-4 and TRBJ2-5, with D possibly matching TRBD2 (7 bases). CDR3 length: 13 amino acids. V gave up 6 bases and J gave up 5 bases, with 13 bases separating them. The CDR3 spells CASRPGGPETQYF. DNA for the CDR3: TGTGCCAGCAGGCCGGGGGGCCCTGAGACCCAGTACTTC.

The chain joins TRBV11-1 to TRBJ2-4; tentatively, D is TRBD1 (6 bases). The CDR3 has 15 amino acids. Trimming left V 5 bases short and J 1 base short, with 12 bases between. Germline CDR1 reads SGHAT; CDR2 reads FQDESV (reference sequence). The CDR3 loop reads CASSKTGLAKNIQYF. The CDR3 coding sequence is TGTGCCAGCAGCAAAACAGGGTTGGCCAAAAACATTCAGTACTTC.

The chain carries TRBV6-5 and TRBJ2-1, with D maybe TRBD2 (5 bases). Trimming took 10 bases from V and 5 from J, leaving 15 bases between them. The CDR3 covers 13 residues. CDR1 is MNHEY, CDR2 SVGAGI, per germline. The CDR3: CAISIAGNNEQFF. The CDR3 coding sequence is TGTGCCATCTCGATAGCCGGGAACAATGAGCAGTTCTTC.

V usage is TRBV6-6 and J usage is TRBJ1-2, with D perhaps TRBD1 (5 bases). V dropped 2 bases and J dropped 4 bases, with 14 bases sitting between them. CDR1 and CDR2 from the germline V gene are MNHNY and SVGAGI (reference sequence). The CDR3 spans 15 residues. CDR3 amino acids: CASSYLQGGTYGYTF. For the CDR3, the DNA is TGTGCCAGCAGTTACCTCCAGGGAGGTACCTATGGCTACACCTTC.

The chain combines TRBV29-1 with TRBJ2-5, with 8 bases lining up with TRBD1. This CDR3 is 14 amino acids long. Germline V CDR1 and CDR2: SQVTM, ANQGSEA. Trimming took 4 bases from V and 2 from J; bases not matched to a gene: 6. The CDR3 sequence is CSVVWTGRQETQYF. In DNA form, the CDR3 reads TGCAGCGTTGTATGGACAGGGCGACAAGAGACCCAGTACTTC. The whole variable domain, filled in from reference TRBV29-1 and TRBJ2-5, reads SAVISQKPSRDICQRGTSLTIQCQVDSQVTMMFWYRQQPGQSLTLIATANQGSEATYESGFVIDKFPISRPNLTFSTLTVSNMSPEDSSIYLCSVVWTGRQETQYFGPGTRLLVL.

In its sample, this clone was seen a few times. This rearrangement joins TRBV6-5 to TRBJ2-7, with D maybe TRBD1 (6 bases). Germline V gene lookup returns CDR1 MNHEY and CDR2 SVGAGI. V was pared by 6 bases and J by 2 bases, with 11 bases between. The CDR3 length is 13 residues. Written as DNA, the CDR3 is TGTGCCAGCAGGGACAGCGTAACCTACGAGCAGTACTTC. Its protein is CASRDSVTYEQYF.

The chain uses TRBV2 and TRBJ2-2; 8 bases line up with TRBD1. Losses at the gene ends were 10 bases for V and 4 bases for J; bases not matched to a gene: 8. In germline, CDR1 is SNHLY, CDR2 FYNNEI. This CDR3 has 14 amino acids. The CDR3 reads CANGQGLSTGELFF. CDR3 coding DNA: TGTGCCAACGGACAGGGTTTGAGCACCGGGGAGCTGTTTTTT.

CDR3: CASSVDRDNGYTF. CDR3 DNA sequence: TGTGCCAGCAGCGTCGACAGGGATAACGGCTACACCTTC. The chain couples TRBV2 to TRBJ1-2; TRBD1 agrees at 7 bases. Per the germline V gene, CDR1 is SNHLY and CDR2 is FYNNEI. With 6 bases clipped from V and 8 bases from J, the junction kept 9 bases outside the gene matches. The length of the CDR3 is 13 residues.

The chain is built from TRBV5-1 and TRBJ2-5; 7 nucleotides line up with TRBD1. V lost 4 bases and J lost 0; bases outside the gene matches: 3. The CDR3 runs 14 residues. Germline V gene data show CDR1 as SGHRS and CDR2 as YFSETQ. CDR3 coding DNA: TGCGCCAGCAGCACTCAGGGGGACCAAGAGACCCAGTACTTC. It encodes CASSTQGDQETQYF.

The chain joins TRBV23-1 to TRBJ1-1; the D gene is possibly TRBD1 (5 bases). TRBV23-1 qualifies as an ORF whose function is uncertain. Trimming removed 2 bases at V and 4 bases at J, with 11 bases between. CDR3 length: 14 amino acids. The CDR3 coding sequence is TGCGCCAGCAGTCAAGGGGAGGGGCTCACTGAAGCTTTCTTT. It codes for CASSQGEGLTEAFF.

The rearrangement joins TRBV3-1 (or the pseudogene TRBV3-2) to TRBJ2-4; TRBD2 might be the D (5 bases). Between the trimmed V and J ends, which lost 0 bases and 3 bases, there was a span of 9 bases. This CDR3 comprises 15 residues. Germline loops: CDR1 LGHDT, CDR2 YNNKEL (reference sequence). The DNA for the CDR3 is TGTGCCAGCAGCCAAGATACTAGAGTCAAAAACATTCAGTACTTC. This translates into CASSQDTRVKNIQYF.